This TCR beta chain was sequenced for a study of blood T cell repertoires in COVID-19. The overall study: Specimens from acute and convalescent COVID-19 originated in the United States, Italy and Spain. The analysed material was cDNA or gDNA that came from T cells, B-cell-depleted T cells, or PBMCs.

While infection was still active, Seattle patients were enrolled and then followed longitudinally. Between the trimmed V and J ends, which lost 8 bases and 3 bases, there was a span of 8 bases. Germline V gene sequence: CDR1 MDHEN, CDR2 SYDVKM. CDR3 length: 11 residues. The repertoire was sequenced with immunoSEQ multiplex PCR; TCRdb's copy has only in-frame clones and lacks some. The repertoire holds fewer than 250,000 clones, about nine tenths seen once, with under 3.5% in the top ten. Source material: peripheral blood. The V call is TRBV28, the J call TRBJ2-7; perhaps TRBD1 as D (6 bases). This receptor was identified in a man aged 25 to 45 with COVID-19, enrolled during active disease. In DNA form, the CDR3 reads TGTGCCAGCCGGGACAACTACGAGCAGTACTTC. This encodes CASRDNYEQYF.